This T cell receptor (beta chain) comes out of a study of blood T cell repertoires in COVID-19. Study-wide background: Researchers got acute and convalescent COVID-19 samples from the United States, Italy and Spain. Nucleic acid was either cDNA or gDNA, and it came from T cells, B-cell-depleted T cells, or PBMCs.

Germline assignment: CDR1 SGHTA and CDR2 FQGNSA. This CDR3 contains 17 residues. The V and J ends lost 0 bases and 1 base, in that order; junction bases with no gene match: 1. Per the original data handling: From reference gene primer amplification, estimates of nucleated cell counts were derived. Profiling relied on immunoSEQ multiplex PCR, and the TCRdb table lists in-frame clones only, not all of them. V and J calls and clone size are as listed in that table; D and trimming were resolved from the DNA. The sample records 250,000 to 300,000 clones, 70% to 90% being singletons. Regarding this clone: This may arise from a read error, as a much more abundant clone is one base away. This CDR3 is also generated by other DNA sequences in the sample.

The chain employs TRBV7-2 and TRBJ2-3; 13 positions agree with TRBD2. Sequencing was carried out using peripheral blood. The source of this sequence is a woman between 70 and 85 years old with acute or convalescent COVID-19. DNA of the CDR3: TGTGCCAGCAGCTTAGCAGGGACTAGCGGGGGCACAGATACGCAGTATTTT. It specifies CASSLAGTSGGTDTQYF.